Given below is one TCR beta chain in context. Its antigen is undetermined. The entry originates in a study of cytomegalovirus exposure and HLA in healthy donors. Overall study: An earlier analysis identified approximately 110 million unique TCR beta sequences in some 180 million T cells. Study outcomes and limitations: Reports indicate that TCR beta sequences accurately predicted the HLA-A and HLA-B alleles of most subjects.

The PCR was carried out with 60 Vbeta primers and 13 Jbeta primers. Generated by immunoSEQ multiplex PCR, the TCRdb table keeps only in-frame clones and is missing some. The data contain 150,000 to 200,000 clones, over 75% of them singletons. The CDR3 runs to 15 residues. Deletions cut 3 bases from V and 2 bases from J, with 16 bases between. Germline CDR1 is SQVTM and CDR2 is ANQGSEA. The sample was PBMCs. V gene TRBV29-1 combines with J gene TRBJ1-2, with TRBD1 as a possible D gene (6 bases). This TCR came from a young woman in good health and CMV-seronegative. The CDR3 spells CSVEAGEGGNYGYTF. The CDR3 DNA reads as TGCAGCGTTGAGGCAGGGGAGGGAGGAAACTATGGCTACACCTTC.